This T cell receptor beta chain was found in a study of identical twins. Between the trimmed V and J ends, which lost 7 bases and 10 bases, there was a span of 20 bases. Germline V gene data show CDR1 as SQVTM and CDR2 as ANQGSEA. The CDR3 extends over 13 amino acids. This clonotype was seen only a few times. A single record per CDR3 protein comes from TCRdb applying MiXCR to the 5' RACE reads. The table shows hundreds of thousands of distinct CDR3 sequences, with approximately 9% occurring only once. The same sample was also used in a study of yellow fever vaccine responses in identical twins. That source notes: Vaccine-induced T cell responses in twins were reportedly observed to appear partly convergent, partly personalized.

The sequence came from a woman younger than 30 in good health. This chain joins TRBV29-1 and TRBJ2-1, with D tentatively TRBD1 (7 bases). Sequencing input: PBMCs. The DNA of the CDR3 is TGCAGCGCCCGTCAGGGGGATCGGGGGGAGCAGTTCTTC. Its protein product is CSARQGDRGEQFF.